This T cell receptor beta chain was observed in a study of early T cells in non-severe SARS-CoV-2 infection. There are a few counts of this clonotype. The TCR library protocol attached unique molecular identifiers to the individual cDNA molecules. TCRdb ran MiXCR on the 5' RACE reads and lists one entry per CDR3 protein. The sample yields tens of thousands of distinct CDR3 sequences, 4.7% seen once. The CDR3 is made up of 14 amino acids. V shed 5 bases and J shed 5 bases, with 18 bases lying between them. Per germline, CDR1 DFQATT and CDR2 SNEGSKA (reference sequence). Sequenced sample: whole blood. The chain carries TRBV20-1 and TRBJ2-5; possible D gene TRBD2, 6 bases. This clonotype was sampled from an adult who was a healthcare worker with PCR-confirmed SARS-CoV-2 infection or an uninfected control (not recorded which). This CDR3 is CSAYSTSPRETQYF. CDR3 DNA: TGCAGTGCTTATTCGACTAGTCCTCGGGAGACCCAGTACTTC.